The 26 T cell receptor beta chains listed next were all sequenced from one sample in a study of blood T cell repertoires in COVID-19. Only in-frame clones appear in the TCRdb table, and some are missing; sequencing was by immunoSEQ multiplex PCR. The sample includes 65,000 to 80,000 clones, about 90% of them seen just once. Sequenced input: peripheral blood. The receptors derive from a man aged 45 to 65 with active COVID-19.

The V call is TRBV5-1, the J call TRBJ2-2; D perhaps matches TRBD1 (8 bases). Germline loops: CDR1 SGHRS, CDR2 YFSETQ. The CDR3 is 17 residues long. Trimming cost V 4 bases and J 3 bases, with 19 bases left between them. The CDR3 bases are TGCGCCAGCAGCCATACTACAGGGGGGGAGTACACCGGGGAGCTGTTTTTT. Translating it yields CASSHTTGGEYTGELFF.

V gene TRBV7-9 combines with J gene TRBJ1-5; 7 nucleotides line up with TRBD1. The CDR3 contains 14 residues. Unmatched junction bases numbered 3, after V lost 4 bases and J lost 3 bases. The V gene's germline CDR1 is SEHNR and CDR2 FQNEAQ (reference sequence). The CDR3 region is CASSSGQINQPQHF. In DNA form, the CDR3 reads TGTGCCAGCAGCTCGGGACAGATCAATCAGCCCCAGCATTTT.

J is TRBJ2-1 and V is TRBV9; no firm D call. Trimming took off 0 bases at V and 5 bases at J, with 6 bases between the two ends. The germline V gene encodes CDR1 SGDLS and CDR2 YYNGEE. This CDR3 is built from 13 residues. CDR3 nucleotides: TGTGCCAGCAGCGTAGTAAGCAACAATGAGCAGTTCTTC. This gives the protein CASSVVSNNEQFF.

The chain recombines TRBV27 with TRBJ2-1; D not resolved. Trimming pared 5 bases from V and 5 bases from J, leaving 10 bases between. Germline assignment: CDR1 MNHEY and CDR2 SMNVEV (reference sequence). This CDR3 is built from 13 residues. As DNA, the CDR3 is TGTGCCAGCAGTCCCCTTCAGAACAATGAGCAGTTCTTC. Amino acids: CASSPLQNNEQFF.

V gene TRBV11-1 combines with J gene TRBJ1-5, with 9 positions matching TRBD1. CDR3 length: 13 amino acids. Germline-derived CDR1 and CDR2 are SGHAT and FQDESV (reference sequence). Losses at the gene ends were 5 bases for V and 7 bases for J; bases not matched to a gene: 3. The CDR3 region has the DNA TGTGCCAGCAGCCCGGACAGGGGACAGCCCCAGCATTTT. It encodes CASSPDRGQPQHF.

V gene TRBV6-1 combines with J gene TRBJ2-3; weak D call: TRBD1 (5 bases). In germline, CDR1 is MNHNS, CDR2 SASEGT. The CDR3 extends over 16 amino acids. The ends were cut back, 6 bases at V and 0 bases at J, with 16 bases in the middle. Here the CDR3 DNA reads TGTGCCAGCAGGGAACAGGCGCCAAGGAGCACAGATACGCAGTATTTT. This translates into CASREQAPRSTDTQYF.

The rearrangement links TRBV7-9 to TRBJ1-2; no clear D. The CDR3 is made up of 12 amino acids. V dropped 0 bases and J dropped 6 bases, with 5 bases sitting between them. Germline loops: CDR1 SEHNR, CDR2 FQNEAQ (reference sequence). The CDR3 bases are TGTGCCAGCAGCTTAGCGGCAAATGGCTACACCTTC. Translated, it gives CASSLAANGYTF.

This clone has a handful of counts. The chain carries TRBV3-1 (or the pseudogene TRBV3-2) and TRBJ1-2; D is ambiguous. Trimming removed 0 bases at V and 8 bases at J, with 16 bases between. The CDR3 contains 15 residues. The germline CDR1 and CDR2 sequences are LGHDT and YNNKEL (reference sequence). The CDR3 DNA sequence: TGTGCCAGCAGCCAAGATTCGAGGTCGAGGAGGGGCTACACCTTC. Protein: CASSQDSRSRRGYTF.

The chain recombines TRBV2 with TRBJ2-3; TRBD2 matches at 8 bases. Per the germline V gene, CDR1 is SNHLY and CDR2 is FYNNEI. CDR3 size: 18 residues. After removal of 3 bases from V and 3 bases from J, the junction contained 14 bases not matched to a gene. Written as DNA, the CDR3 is TGTGCCAGCAGTGAGGGTGGGAGCGGGAGAGTGATGACAGATACGCAGTATTTT. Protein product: CASSEGGSGRVMTDTQYF.

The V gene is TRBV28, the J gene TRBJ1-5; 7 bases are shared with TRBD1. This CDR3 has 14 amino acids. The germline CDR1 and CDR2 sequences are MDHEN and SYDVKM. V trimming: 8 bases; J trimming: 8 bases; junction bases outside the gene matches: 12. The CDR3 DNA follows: TGTGCCAGCTCCACAGGGGTATCTATCAAGCCCCAGCATTTT. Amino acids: CASSTGVSIKPQHF.

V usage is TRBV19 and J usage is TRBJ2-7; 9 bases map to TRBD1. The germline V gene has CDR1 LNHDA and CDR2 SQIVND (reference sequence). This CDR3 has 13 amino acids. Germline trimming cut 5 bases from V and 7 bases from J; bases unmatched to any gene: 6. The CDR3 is CASSVQGAGEQYF. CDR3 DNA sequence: TGTGCCAGTAGTGTACAGGGGGCTGGTGAGCAGTACTTC.

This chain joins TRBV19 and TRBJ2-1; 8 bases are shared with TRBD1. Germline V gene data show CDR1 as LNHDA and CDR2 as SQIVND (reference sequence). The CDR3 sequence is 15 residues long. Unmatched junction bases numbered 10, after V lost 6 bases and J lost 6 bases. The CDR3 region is CASSLGQGRPNEQFF. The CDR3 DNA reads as TGTGCCAGTAGCTTAGGACAGGGCCGACCCAATGAGCAGTTCTTC.

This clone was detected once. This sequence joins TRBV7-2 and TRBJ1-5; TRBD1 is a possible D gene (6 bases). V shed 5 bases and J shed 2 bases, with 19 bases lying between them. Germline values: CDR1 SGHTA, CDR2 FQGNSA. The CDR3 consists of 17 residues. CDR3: CASSPHRAGAGNQPQHF. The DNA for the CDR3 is TGTGCCAGCAGCCCGCACAGGGCAGGGGCTGGCAATCAGCCCCAGCATTTT.

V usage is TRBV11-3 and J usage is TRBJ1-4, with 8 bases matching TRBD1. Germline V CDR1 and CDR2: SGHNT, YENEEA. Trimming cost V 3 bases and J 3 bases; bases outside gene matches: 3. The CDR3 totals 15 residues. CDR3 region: CASSLGQASNEKLFF. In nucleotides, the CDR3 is TGTGCCAGCAGCTTGGGACAGGCCTCTAATGAAAAACTGTTTTTT.

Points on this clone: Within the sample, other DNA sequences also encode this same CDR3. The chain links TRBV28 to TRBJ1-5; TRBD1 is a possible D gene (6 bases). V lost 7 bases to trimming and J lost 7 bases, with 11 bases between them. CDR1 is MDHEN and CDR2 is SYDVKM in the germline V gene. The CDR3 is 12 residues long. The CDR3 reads CASKQGSQPQHF. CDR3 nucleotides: TGTGCCAGCAAACAGGGTAGCCAGCCCCAGCATTTT.

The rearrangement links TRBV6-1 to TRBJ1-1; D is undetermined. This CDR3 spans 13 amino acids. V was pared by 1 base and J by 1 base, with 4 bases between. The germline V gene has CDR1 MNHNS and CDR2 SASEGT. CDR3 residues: CASSEGANTEAFF. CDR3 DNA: TGTGCCAGCAGTGAAGGAGCGAACACTGAAGCTTTCTTT.

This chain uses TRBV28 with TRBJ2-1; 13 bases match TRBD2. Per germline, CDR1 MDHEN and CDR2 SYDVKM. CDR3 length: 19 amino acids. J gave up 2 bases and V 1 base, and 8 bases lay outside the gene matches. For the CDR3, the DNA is TGTGCCAGCAGTTTATCGGGACTAGCGGGACTAAGTCCCTACAATGAGCAGTTCTTC. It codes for CASSLSGLAGLSPYNEQFF.

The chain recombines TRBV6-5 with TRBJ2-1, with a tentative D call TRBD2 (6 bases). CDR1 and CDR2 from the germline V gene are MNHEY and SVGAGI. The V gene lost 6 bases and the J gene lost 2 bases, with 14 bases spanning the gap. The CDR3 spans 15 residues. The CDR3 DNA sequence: TGTGCCAGCAGCTTAAATGGGGGGACCTACAATGAGCAGTTCTTC. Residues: CASSLNGGTYNEQFF.

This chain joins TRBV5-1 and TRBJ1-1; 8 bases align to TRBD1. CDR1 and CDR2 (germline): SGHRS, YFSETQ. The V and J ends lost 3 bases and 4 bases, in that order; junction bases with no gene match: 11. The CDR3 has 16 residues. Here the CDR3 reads CASSSQGAGVGTEAFF. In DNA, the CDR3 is TGCGCCAGCAGCTCCCAGGGGGCCGGCGTAGGCACTGAAGCTTTCTTT.

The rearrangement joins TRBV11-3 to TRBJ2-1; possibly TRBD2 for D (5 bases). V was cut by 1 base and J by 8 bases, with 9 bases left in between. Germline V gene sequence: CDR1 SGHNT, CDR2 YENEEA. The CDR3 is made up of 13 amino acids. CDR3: CASSLGPGDEQFF. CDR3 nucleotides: TGTGCCAGCAGCTTAGGGCCCGGGGATGAGCAGTTCTTC.

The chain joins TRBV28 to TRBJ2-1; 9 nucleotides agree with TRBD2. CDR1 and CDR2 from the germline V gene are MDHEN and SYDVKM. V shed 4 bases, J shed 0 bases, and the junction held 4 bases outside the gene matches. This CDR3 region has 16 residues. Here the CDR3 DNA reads TGTGCCAGCAGTTCCGGAGCGGGGGGCTCCTACAATGAGCAGTTCTTC. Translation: CASSSGAGGSYNEQFF.

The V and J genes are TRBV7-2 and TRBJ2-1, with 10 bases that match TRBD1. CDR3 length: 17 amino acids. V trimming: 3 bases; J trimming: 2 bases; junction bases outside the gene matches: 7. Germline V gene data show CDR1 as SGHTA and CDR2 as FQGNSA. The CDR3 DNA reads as TGTGCCAGCAGCTTTCTGACAGGGGGCCTGACCTACAATGAGCAGTTCTTC. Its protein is CASSFLTGGLTYNEQFF. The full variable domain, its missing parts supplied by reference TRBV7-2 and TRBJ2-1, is GAGVSQSPSNKVTEKGKDVELRCDPISGHTALYWYRQSLGQGLEFLIYFQGNSAPDKSGLPSDRFSAERTGGSVSTLTIQRTQQEDSAVYLCASSFLTGGLTYNEQFFGPGTRLTVL.

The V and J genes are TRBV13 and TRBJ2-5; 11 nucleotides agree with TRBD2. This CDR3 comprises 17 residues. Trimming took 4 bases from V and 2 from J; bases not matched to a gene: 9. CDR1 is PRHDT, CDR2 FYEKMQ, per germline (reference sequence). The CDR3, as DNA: TGTGCCAGCAGCTCAACGCTAGCGGGAGGCGGGCAAGAGACCCAGTACTTC. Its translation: CASSSTLAGGGQETQYF.

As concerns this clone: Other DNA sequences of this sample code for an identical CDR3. CDR3: CATSRGGYYEQYF. CDR3 DNA: TGTGCCACCAGCAGAGGCGGGTACTACGAGCAGTACTTC. This chain connects TRBV15 to TRBJ2-7, with TRBD2 as a possible D gene (5 bases). V dropped 1 base and J dropped 3 bases, with 7 bases sitting between them. The CDR3 contains 13 residues. Germline CDR1 and CDR2: LNHNV and YYDKDF (reference sequence).

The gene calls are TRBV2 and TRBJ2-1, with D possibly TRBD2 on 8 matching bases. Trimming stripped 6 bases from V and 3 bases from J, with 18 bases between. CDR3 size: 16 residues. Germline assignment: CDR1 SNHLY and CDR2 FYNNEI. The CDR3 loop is CASRAKGAGGYNEQFF. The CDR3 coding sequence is TGTGCCAGCAGAGCAAAGGGGGCGGGAGGCTACAATGAGCAGTTCTTC. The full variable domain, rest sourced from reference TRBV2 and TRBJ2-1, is EPEVTQTPSHQVTQMGQEVILRCVPISNHLYFYWYRQILGQKVEFLVSFYNNEISEKSEIFDDQFSVERPDGSNFTLKIRSTKLEDSAMYFCASRAKGAGGYNEQFFGPGTRLTVL.

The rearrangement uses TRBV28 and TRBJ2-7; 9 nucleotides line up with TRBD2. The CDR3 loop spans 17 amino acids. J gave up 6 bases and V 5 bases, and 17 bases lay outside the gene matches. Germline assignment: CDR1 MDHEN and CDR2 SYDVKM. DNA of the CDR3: TGTGCCAGCAGTCAAACCGCGACCGGGACTAGCCGCAGCGAGCAGTACTTC. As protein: CASSQTATGTSRSEQYF.